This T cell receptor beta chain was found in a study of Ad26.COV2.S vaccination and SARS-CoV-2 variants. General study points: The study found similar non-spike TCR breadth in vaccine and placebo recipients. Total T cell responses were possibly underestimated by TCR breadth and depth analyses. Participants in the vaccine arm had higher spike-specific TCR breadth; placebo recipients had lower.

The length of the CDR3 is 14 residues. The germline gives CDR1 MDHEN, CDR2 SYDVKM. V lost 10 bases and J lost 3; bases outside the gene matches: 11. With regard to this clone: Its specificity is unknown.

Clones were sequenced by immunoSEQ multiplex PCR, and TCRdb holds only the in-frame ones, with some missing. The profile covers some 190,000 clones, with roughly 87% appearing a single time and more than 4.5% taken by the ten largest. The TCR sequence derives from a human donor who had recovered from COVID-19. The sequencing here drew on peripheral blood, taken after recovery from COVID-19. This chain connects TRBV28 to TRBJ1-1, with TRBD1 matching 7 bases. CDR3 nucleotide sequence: TGTGCCATTAGATCAGGGGGGCTAGACACTGAAGCTTTCTTT. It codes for CAIRSGGLDTEAFF.